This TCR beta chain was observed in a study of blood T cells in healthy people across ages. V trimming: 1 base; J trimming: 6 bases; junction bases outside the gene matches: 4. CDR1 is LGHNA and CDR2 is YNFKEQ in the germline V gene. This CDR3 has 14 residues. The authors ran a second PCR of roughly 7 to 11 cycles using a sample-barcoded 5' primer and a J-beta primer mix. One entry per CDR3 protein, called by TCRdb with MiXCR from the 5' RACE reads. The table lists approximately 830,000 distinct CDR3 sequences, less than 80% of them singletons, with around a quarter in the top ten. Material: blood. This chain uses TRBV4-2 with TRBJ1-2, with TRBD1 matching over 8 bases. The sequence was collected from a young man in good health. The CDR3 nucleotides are TGTGCCAGCAGCCAAGGGACAGGGAGGGATGGCTACACCTTC. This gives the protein CASSQGTGRDGYTF.